These 20 T cell receptor beta chains were sequenced from one sample in a study of blood T cell repertoires in COVID-19 (dated by TCRdb to 2019 to 2021). Receptor amplification or capture employed the immunoSEQ multiplex PCR assay. TCRdb carries this immuneACCESS record with in-frame sequences only. Its versions omit some clonotypes, under half of them owing to an unresolved V gene in the studies checked, with the rest unexplained. Within this sample are fewer than 400,000 clones, with 90% of them counted one time only. The ten largest clones add up to 3% to 5% of the sample. The sequencing input was PBMCs or T cells enriched from blood (not recorded which). The receptors were sampled from a woman aged 30 to 39 who had been exposed to COVID-19.

The chain recombines TRBV2 with TRBJ2-4; weak D call: TRBD2 (5 bases). The CDR3 has 14 amino acids. Germline V gene sequence: CDR1 SNHLY, CDR2 FYNNEI. The V end was cut by 0 bases, the J end by 9 bases, with 12 bases between. The CDR3 reads CASSEASLGSIQYF. As DNA, the CDR3 is TGTGCCAGCAGTGAAGCGTCCCTGGGGAGCATTCAGTACTTC. Together with reference TRBV2 and TRBJ2-4, the CDR3 gives the full variable domain: EPEVTQTPSHQVTQMGQEVILRCVPISNHLYFYWYRQILGQKVEFLVSFYNNEISEKSEIFDDQFSVERPDGSNFTLKIRSTKLEDSAMYFCASSEASLGSIQYFGAGTRLSVL.

This clone was seen only a few times. V is TRBV19 and J is TRBJ1-5, with 9 bases aligning to TRBD1. V lost 5 bases to trimming and J lost 3 bases; unmatched junction nucleotides: 2. The germline V gene has CDR1 LNHDA and CDR2 SQIVND (reference sequence). The CDR3 loop spans 14 amino acids. CDR3 DNA: TGTGCCAGTAGTTGGACAGGGGACAATCAGCCCCAGCATTTT. It translates to CASSWTGDNQPQHF.

The genes are TRBV4-1 and TRBJ2-2, with D hard to call. The CDR3 totals 15 residues. Germline V gene sequence: CDR1 MGHRA, CDR2 YSYEKL. V lost 3 bases to trimming and J lost 2 bases, with 10 bases between them. The CDR3 spells CASSHEASNTGELFF. As DNA, the CDR3 is TGCGCCAGCAGCCACGAGGCTTCTAACACCGGGGAGCTGTTTTTT.

The CDR3 reads CASAFSGQVYEQYF. As DNA, the CDR3 is TGTGCCAGCGCCTTCTCGGGACAGGTTTACGAGCAGTACTTC. This rearrangement joins TRBV6-5 to TRBJ2-7; 8 positions match TRBD1. V dropped 8 bases and J dropped 4; count of bases not matched to a gene: 10. CDR3 length: 14 residues. CDR1 and CDR2 (germline): MNHEY, SVGAGI.

V is TRBV5-4 and J is TRBJ2-7; 10 bases agree with TRBD2. Germline V gene lookup returns CDR1 SGHNT and CDR2 YYREEE (reference sequence). J was trimmed by 7 bases and V by 5 bases; bases with no gene match: 12. The CDR3 has 15 amino acids. The CDR3 DNA follows: TGTGCCAGCAGGCCTAGCGGGGGCTTCTGGGGAGAGCAGTACTTC. This translates into CASRPSGGFWGEQYF. The entire variable domain, with the rest obtained from reference TRBV5-4 and TRBJ2-7, is as follows: ETGVTQSPTHLIKTRGQQVTLRCSSQSGHNTVSWYQQALGQGPQFIFQYYREEENGRGNFPPRFSGLQFPNYSSELNVNALELDDSALYLCASRPSGGFWGEQYFGPGTRLTVT.

The V gene is TRBV4-3, the J gene TRBJ1-1; TRBD1 is a possible D gene (5 bases). V was shortened by 4 bases and J by 1 base, with 10 bases between the two germline ends. This CDR3 is built from 14 residues. Germline CDR1 and CDR2: LGHNA and YSLEER. The CDR3 region is CASSRGHRNTEAFF. The DNA of the CDR3 is TGCGCCAGCAGCCGAGGACACCGGAACACTGAAGCTTTCTTT.

The CDR3: CASSPSPLGQGTSPLHF. CDR3 nucleotides: TGTGCCAGCTCACCATCCCCACTGGGACAGGGAACTTCACCCCTCCACTTT. The V and J genes are TRBV18 and TRBJ1-6, with 9 bases that match TRBD1. V lost 2 bases and J lost 9; bases outside the gene matches: 11. This CDR3 spans 17 amino acids. The germline V gene encodes CDR1 KGHSH and CDR2 LQKENI.

J is TRBJ1-5 and V is TRBV18, with 8 positions matching TRBD1. This CDR3 is built from 14 residues. J lost 7 bases, V lost 4 bases, and 6 bases had no gene match. Germline loops: CDR1 KGHSH, CDR2 LQKENI. CDR3 nucleotide sequence: TGTGCCAGCTCACTGGGACAGGAGGGACAGCCCCAGCATTTT. Protein: CASSLGQEGQPQHF.

J is TRBJ2-1 and V is TRBV29-1, with D possibly matching TRBD2 (6 bases). The V gene lost 3 bases and the J gene lost 1 base, with 16 bases spanning the gap. The CDR3 contains 16 residues. Germline V CDR1 and CDR2: SQVTM, ANQGSEA. The CDR3, as DNA: TGCAGCGTTGACGGTCGGAGGGACGGGTCCTACAATGAGCAGTTCTTC. Translated: CSVDGRRDGSYNEQFF.

This clone showed up just a few times. This chain uses TRBV19 with TRBJ2-1; TRBD2 aligns across 10 bases. Germline loops: CDR1 LNHDA, CDR2 SQIVND (reference sequence). The V segment lost 5 bases and the J segment 5 bases; nucleotides outside the gene matches: 6. The CDR3 loop spans 15 amino acids. CDR3 in amino acids: CASSDSGGSHNEQFF. CDR3 sequence (DNA): TGTGCCAGTAGTGATAGCGGGGGGTCCCACAATGAGCAGTTCTTC.

V usage is TRBV4-1 and J usage is TRBJ2-5, with TRBD2 identical over 8 bases. Germline CDR1 MGHRA, CDR2 YSYEKL. The V and J ends lost 1 base and 4 bases, in that order; junction bases with no gene match: 2. The CDR3 extends over 14 amino acids. CDR3 in amino acids: CASSQVTSVETQYF. The CDR3 DNA is TGCGCCAGCAGCCAAGTGACTAGCGTAGAGACCCAGTACTTC.

J is TRBJ2-1 and V is TRBV5-1; 15 nucleotides align to TRBD2. This CDR3 comprises 19 residues. Germline CDR1 and CDR2: SGHRS and YFSETQ. The junction had 12 bases not matched to a gene; V was cut back by 4 bases and J by 4 bases. This CDR3 reads CASSPVPGLAGGLYNEQFF. DNA of the CDR3: TGCGCCAGCAGCCCTGTCCCGGGACTAGCGGGGGGTCTGTACAATGAGCAGTTCTTC.

This chain uses TRBV20-1 with TRBJ2-1; possibly TRBD2 for D (5 bases). This CDR3 has 11 amino acids. The V gene's germline CDR1 is DFQATT and CDR2 SNEGSKA (reference sequence). Trimming stripped 3 bases from V and 7 bases from J, with 7 bases between. The CDR3 region has the DNA TGCAGTGCTAGGAGGGAAAATGAGCAGTTCTTC. This sequence encodes CSARRENEQFF.

The V and J genes are TRBV9 and TRBJ2-1, with 13 nucleotides matching TRBD2. The V and J ends lost 3 bases and 4 bases, in that order; junction bases with no gene match: 7. The germline V gene has CDR1 SGDLS and CDR2 YYNGEE. CDR3 length: 17 amino acids. CDR3 in DNA: TGTGCCAGCAGCGAAAGACTAGCGGGGGGCCTGTACAATGAGCAGTTCTTC. This sequence encodes CASSERLAGGLYNEQFF.

V gene TRBV19 combines with J gene TRBJ2-1, with D possibly being TRBD2 (6 bases). The CDR3 runs to 12 residues. The germline V gene has CDR1 LNHDA and CDR2 SQIVND (reference sequence). V was cut by 4 bases and J by 10 bases, with 11 bases left in between. The DNA for the CDR3 is TGTGCCAGTAGTAACCCCGGAGGGGAGCAGTTCTTC. This encodes CASSNPGGEQFF.

J is TRBJ2-5 and V is TRBV9, with 7 bases fitting TRBD1. V was clipped by 0 bases and J by 2 bases; unmatched bases: 1. This CDR3 is 14 amino acids long. CDR1 SGDLS and CDR2 YYNGEE come from the germline V gene. The CDR3 region is CASSVGGQQETQYF. Here the CDR3 DNA reads TGTGCCAGCAGCGTAGGGGGACAGCAAGAGACCCAGTACTTC.

This clone was detected many times. The chain joins TRBV7-9 to TRBJ2-1; TRBD1 matches 8 bases. Trimming removed 3 bases from V and 9 bases from J; junction bases left unmatched: 19. Germline CDR1 is SEHNR and CDR2 is FQNEAQ (reference sequence). The CDR3 runs to 18 residues. The CDR3 here is CASSFRAWDRLNAGEQFF. CDR3 nucleotides: TGTGCCAGCAGCTTCAGGGCCTGGGACAGGTTAAACGCGGGTGAGCAGTTCTTC.

The table lists this clone with a count of one. The chain couples TRBV7-9 to TRBJ1-1; 9 positions match TRBD1. The germline V gene has CDR1 SEHNR and CDR2 FQNEAQ (reference sequence). The CDR3 is 15 residues long. The junction had 10 bases not matched to a gene; V was cut back by 5 bases and J by 6 bases. The CDR3 DNA is TGTGCCAGCAGCGCGACACAGGGGGCTTATGCTGAAGCTTTCTTT. Its translation is CASSATQGAYAEAFF. Full variable domain (missing parts from reference TRBV7-9 and TRBJ1-1): DTGVSQNPRHKITKRGQNVTFRCDPISEHNRLYWYRQTLGQGPEFLTYFQNEAQLEKSRLLSDRFSAERPKGSFSTLEIQRTEQGDSAMYLCASSATQGAYAEAFFGQGTRLTVV.

V usage is TRBV5-1 and J usage is TRBJ1-1; 9 bases line up with TRBD1. V dropped 5 bases and J dropped 4; count of bases not matched to a gene: 6. The CDR3 extends over 14 amino acids. Germline CDR1 reads SGHRS; CDR2 reads YFSETQ. The CDR3 loop is CASSRGQGGTEAFF. The DNA for the CDR3 is TGCGCCAGCAGTAGGGGACAGGGTGGCACTGAAGCTTTCTTT.

The chain couples TRBV20-1 to TRBJ1-2; possibly TRBD1 for D (5 bases). Trimming cost V 3 bases and J 8 bases, with 19 bases left between them. CDR1 and CDR2 from the germline V gene are DFQATT and SNEGSKA (reference sequence). CDR3 size: 14 residues. DNA of the CDR3: TGCAGTGCTAGTACGTTTTCAAGGGGTGACGGCTACACCTTC. Protein product: CSASTFSRGDGYTF.